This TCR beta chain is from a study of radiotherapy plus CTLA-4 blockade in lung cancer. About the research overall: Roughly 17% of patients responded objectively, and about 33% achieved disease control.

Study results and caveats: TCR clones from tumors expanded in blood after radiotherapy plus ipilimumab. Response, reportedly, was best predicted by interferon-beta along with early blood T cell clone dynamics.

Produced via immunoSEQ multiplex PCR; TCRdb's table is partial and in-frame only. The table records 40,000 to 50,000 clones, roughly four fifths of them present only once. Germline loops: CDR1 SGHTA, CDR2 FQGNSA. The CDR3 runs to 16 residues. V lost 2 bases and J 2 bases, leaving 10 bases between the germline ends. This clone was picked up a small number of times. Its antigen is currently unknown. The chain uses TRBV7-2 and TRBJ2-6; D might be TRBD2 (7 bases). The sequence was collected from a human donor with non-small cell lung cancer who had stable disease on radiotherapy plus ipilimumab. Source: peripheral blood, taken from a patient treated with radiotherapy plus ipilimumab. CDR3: CASSLSGGAGANVLTF. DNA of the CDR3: TGTGCCAGCAGCTTATCGGGGGGCGCTGGGGCCAACGTCCTGACTTTC.